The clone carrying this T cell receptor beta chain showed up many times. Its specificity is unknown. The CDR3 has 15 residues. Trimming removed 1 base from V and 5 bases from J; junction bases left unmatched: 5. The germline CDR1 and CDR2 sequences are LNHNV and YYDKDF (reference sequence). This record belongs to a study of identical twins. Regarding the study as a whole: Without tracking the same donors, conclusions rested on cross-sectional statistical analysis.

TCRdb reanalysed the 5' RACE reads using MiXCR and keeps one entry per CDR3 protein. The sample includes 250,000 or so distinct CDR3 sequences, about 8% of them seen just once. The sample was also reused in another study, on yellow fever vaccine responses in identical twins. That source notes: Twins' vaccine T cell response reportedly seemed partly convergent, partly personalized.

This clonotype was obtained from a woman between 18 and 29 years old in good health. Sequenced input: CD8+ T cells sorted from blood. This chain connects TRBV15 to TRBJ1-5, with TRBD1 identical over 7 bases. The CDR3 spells CATSRVAGGDQPQHF. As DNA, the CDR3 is TGTGCCACCAGCAGAGTGGCAGGGGGAGATCAGCCCCAGCATTTT.